This T cell receptor (beta chain) was found in a study of T cell responses to AZD1222 COVID-19 vaccine. TCRdb's copy holds only in-frame clones and misses some; the assay was immunoSEQ multiplex PCR. The data contain about 160,000 clones, about 90% of them singletons. On this clone itself: Its antigen is as yet unknown.

The CDR3 length is 16 residues. CDR1 and CDR2 (germline): SGHVS, FQNEAQ. The J segment lost 5 bases and the V segment lost 2 bases, leaving 8 bases of the junction unmatched. Regarding the study as a whole: Spike-specific TCR breadth and depth rose after two AZD1222 doses. Recipients of AZD1222 seropositive at baseline numbered only five or six.

The chain joins TRBV7-8 to TRBJ2-2; TRBD2 matches 7 bases. This sample comprised peripheral blood, obtained on day 0 of MenACWY control vaccination. The clonotype comes from an adult in good health. For the CDR3, the DNA is TGTGCCAGCAGCTTACCGCTAGCGGCAGGAACCGGGGAGCTGTTTTTT. Its translation: CASSLPLAAGTGELFF.